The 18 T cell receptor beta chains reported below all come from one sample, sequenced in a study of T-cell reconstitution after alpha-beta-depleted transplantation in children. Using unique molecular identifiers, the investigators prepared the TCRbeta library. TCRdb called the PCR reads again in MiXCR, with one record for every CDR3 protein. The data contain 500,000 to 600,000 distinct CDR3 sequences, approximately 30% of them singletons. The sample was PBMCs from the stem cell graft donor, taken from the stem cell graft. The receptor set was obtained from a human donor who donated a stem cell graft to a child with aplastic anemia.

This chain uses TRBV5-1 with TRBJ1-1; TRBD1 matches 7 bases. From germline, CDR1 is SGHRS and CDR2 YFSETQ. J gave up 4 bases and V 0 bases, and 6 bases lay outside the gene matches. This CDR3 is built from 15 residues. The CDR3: CASSLGGQFLTEAFF. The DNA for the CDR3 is TGCGCCAGCAGCTTGGGGGGACAGTTTCTCACTGAAGCTTTCTTT.

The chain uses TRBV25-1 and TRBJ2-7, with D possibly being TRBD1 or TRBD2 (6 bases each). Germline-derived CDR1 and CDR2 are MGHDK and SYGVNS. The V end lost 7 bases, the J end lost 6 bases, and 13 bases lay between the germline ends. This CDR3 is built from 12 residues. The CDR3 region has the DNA TGTGCCAGCACCCACTGGGGGGCCGAGCAGTACGTC. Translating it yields CASTHWGAEQYV.

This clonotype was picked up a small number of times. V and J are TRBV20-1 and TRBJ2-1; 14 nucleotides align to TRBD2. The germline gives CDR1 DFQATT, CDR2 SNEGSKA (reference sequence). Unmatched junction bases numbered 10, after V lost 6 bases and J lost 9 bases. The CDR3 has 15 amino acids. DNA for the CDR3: TGCAGTGCACTGCCGACTAGCGGGAGGGCGGTTGAGCAGTTCTTC. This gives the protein CSALPTSGRAVEQFF.

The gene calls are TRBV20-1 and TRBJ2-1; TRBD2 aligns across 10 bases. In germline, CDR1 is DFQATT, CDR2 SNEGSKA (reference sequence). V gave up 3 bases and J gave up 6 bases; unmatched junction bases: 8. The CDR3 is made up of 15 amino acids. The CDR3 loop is CSARAGTSEVNEQFF. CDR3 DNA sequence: TGCAGTGCTAGGGCCGGGACTAGCGAGGTCAATGAGCAGTTCTTC.

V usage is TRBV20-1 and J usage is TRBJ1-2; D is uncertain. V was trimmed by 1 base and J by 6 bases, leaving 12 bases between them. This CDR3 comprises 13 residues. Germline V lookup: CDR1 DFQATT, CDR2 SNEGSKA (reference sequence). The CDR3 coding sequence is TGCAGTGCTAGAGGGGTAGTCTTGAATGGCTACACCTTC. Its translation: CSARGVVLNGYTF.

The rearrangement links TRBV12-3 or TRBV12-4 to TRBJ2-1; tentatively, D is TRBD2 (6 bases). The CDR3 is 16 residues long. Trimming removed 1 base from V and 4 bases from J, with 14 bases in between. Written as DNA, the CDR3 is TGTGCCAGCAGTTTAGGGCCACTAGCAGCTTACAATGAGCAGTTCTTC. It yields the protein CASSLGPLAAYNEQFF.

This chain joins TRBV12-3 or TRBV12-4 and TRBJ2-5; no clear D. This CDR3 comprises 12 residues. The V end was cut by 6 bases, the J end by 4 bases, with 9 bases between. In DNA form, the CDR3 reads TGTGCCAGCAGCTTACCCGGAGAGACCCAGTACTTC. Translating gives CASSLPGETQYF.

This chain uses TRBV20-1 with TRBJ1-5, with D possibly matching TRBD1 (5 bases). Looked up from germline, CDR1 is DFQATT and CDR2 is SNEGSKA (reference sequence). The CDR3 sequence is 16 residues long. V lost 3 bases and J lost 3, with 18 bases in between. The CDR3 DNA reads TGCAGTGCTAGCCCCGGGGGGAGGGGAATCAATCAGCCCCAGCATTTT. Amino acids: CSASPGGRGINQPQHF.

The CDR3: CASGVRTSPTDTQYF. The DNA for the CDR3 is TGTGCCAGCGGAGTTCGGACTAGTCCCACAGATACGCAGTATTTT. The J gene is TRBJ2-3, the V gene TRBV6-2 or TRBV6-3, with 7 bases lining up with TRBD2. The CDR3 runs to 15 residues. Germline V gene sequence: CDR1 MNHEY, CDR2 SVGEGT. V dropped 8 bases and J dropped 2; count of bases not matched to a gene: 10.

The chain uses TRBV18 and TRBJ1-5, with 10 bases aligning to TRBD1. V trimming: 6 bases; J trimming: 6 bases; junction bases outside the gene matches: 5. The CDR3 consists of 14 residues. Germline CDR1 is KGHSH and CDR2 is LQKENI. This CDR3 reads CASSGGTGVQPQHF. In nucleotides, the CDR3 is TGTGCCAGCTCCGGTGGGACAGGGGTTCAGCCCCAGCATTTT.

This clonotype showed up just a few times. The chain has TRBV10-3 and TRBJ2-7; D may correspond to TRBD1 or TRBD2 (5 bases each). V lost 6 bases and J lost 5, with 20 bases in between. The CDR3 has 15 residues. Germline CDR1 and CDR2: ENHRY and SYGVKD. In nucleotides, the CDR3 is TGTGCCATCAGCCCCGCGGGCAGGGCGGAAGACGAGCAGTACGTC. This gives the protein CAISPAGRAEDEQYV.

For the CDR3, the DNA is TGTGCCAGCAGTTCCCGGGGGGCTGCGAACACTGAAGCTTTCTTT. It yields the protein CASSSRGAANTEAFF. The chain combines TRBV28 with TRBJ1-1, with a tentative D call TRBD1 (6 bases). Germline V gene lookup returns CDR1 MDHEN and CDR2 SYDVKM. Trimming stripped 4 bases from V and 1 base from J, with 13 bases between. The CDR3 spans 15 residues.

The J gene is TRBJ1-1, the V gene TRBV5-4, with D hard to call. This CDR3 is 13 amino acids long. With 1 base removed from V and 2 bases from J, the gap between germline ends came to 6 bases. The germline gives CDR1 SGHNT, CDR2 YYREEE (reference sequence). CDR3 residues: CASSLRSNTEAFF. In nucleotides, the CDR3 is TGTGCCAGCAGCTTGAGAAGTAACACTGAAGCTTTCTTT.

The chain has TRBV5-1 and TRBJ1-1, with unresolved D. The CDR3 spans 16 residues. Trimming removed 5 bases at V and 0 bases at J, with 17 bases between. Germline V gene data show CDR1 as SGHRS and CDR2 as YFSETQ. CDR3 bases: TGCGCCAGCAGACCATATTCGGGCGTACTGAACACTGAAGCTTTCTTT. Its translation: CASRPYSGVLNTEAFF.

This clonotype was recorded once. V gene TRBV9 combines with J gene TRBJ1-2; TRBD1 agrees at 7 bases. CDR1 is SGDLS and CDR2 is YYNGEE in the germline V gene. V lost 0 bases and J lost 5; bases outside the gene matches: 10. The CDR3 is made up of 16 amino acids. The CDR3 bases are TGTGCCAGCAGCGTAGCAACAGGGGATTTGATATATGGCTACACCTTC. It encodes CASSVATGDLIYGYTF.

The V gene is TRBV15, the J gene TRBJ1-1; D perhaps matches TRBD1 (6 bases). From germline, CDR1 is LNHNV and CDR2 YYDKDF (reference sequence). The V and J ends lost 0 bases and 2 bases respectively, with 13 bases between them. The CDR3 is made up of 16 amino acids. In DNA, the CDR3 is TGTGCCACCAGCAGAGAGGGGGCCGGGCCTAACACTGAAGCTTTCTTT. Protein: CATSREGAGPNTEAFF.

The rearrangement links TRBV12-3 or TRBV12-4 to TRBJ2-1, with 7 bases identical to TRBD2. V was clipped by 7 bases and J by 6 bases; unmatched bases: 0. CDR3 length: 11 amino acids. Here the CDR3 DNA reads TGTGCCAGCACTAGCGGCAATGAGCAGTTCTTC. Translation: CASTSGNEQFF.

CDR3 residues: CSARDGDRGHEQYF. CDR3 nucleotides: TGCAGTGCTAGAGATGGTGACAGGGGTCACGAGCAGTACTTC. The chain employs TRBV20-1 and TRBJ2-7; 8 nucleotides line up with TRBD1. After removal of 0 bases from V and 5 bases from J, the junction contained 6 bases not matched to a gene. The CDR3 extends over 14 amino acids. Per the germline V gene, CDR1 is DFQATT and CDR2 is SNEGSKA (reference sequence).